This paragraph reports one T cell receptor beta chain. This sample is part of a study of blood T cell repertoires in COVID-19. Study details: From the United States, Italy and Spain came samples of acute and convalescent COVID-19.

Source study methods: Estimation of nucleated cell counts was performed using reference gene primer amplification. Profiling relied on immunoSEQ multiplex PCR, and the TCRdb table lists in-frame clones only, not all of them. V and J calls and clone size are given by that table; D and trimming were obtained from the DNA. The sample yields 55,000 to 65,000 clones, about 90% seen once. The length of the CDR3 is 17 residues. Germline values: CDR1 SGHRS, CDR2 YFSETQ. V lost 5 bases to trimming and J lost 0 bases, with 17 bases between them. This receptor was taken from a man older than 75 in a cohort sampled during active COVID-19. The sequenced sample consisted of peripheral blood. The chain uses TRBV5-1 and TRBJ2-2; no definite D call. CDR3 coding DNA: TGCGCCAGCAGTTTAGGAACAGTCACCGCGAACACCGGGGAGCTGTTTTTT. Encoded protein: CASSLGTVTANTGELFF. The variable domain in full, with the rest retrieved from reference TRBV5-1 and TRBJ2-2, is KAGVTQTPRYLIKTRGQQVTLSCSPISGHRSVSWYQQTPGQGLQFLFEYFSETQRNKGNFPGRFSGRQFSNSRSEMNVSTLELGDSALYLCASSLGTVTANTGELFFGEGSRLTVL.